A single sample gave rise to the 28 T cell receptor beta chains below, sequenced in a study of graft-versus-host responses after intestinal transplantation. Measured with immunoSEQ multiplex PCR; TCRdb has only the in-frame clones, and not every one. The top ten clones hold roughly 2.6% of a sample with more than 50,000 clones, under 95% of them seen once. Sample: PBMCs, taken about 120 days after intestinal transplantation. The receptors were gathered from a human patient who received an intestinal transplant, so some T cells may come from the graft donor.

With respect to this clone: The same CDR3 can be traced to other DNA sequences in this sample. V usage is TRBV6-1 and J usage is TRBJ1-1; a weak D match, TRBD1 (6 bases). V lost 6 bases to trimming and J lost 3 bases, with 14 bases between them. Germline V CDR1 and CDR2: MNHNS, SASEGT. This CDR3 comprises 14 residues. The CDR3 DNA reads TGTGCCAGCAGGAGGACAGCGGGGGACACTGAAGCTTTCTTT. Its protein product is CASRRTAGDTEAFF.

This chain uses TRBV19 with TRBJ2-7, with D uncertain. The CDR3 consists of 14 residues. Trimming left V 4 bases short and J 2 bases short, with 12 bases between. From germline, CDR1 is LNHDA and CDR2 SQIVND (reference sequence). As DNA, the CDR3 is TGTGCCAGTAGTAGGTCATTGGAGACCTACGAGCAGTACTTC. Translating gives CASSRSLETYEQYF.

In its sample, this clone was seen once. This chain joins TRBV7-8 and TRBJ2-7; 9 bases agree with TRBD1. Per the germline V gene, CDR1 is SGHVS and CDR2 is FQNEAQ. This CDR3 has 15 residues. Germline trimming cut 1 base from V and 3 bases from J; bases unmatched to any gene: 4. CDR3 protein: CASSLGTGAGYEQYF. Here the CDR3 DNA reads TGTGCCAGCAGCTTAGGGACAGGGGCAGGCTACGAGCAGTACTTC.

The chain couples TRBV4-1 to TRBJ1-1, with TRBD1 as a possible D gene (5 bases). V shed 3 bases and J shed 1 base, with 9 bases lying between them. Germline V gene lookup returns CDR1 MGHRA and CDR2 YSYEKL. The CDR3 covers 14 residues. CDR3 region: CASSHQGENTEAFF. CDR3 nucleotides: TGCGCCAGCAGCCACCAGGGCGAGAACACTGAAGCTTTCTTT.

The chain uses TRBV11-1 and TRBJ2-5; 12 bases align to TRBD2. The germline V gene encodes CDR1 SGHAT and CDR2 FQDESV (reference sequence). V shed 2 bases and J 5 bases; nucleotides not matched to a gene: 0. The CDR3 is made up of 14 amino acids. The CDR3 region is CASSLLAGGETQYF. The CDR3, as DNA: TGTGCCAGCAGCTTACTAGCGGGGGGGGAGACCCAGTACTTC.

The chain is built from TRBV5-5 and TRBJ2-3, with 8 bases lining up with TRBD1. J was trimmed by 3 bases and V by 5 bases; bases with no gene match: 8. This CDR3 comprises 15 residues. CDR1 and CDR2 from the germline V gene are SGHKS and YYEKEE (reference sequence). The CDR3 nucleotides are TGTGCCAGCAGTCGAGGACAGGGAATGACAGATACGCAGTATTTT. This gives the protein CASSRGQGMTDTQYF.

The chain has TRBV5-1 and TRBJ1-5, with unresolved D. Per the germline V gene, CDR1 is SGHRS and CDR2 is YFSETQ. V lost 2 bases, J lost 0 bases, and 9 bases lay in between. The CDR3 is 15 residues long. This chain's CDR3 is CASSFTLNSNQPQHF. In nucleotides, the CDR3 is TGCGCCAGCAGCTTTACACTAAATAGCAATCAGCCCCAGCATTTT. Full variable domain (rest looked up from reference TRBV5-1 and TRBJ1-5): KAGVTQTPRYLIKTRGQQVTLSCSPISGHRSVSWYQQTPGQGLQFLFEYFSETQRNKGNFPGRFSGRQFSNSRSEMNVSTLELGDSALYLCASSFTLNSNQPQHFGDGTRLSIL.

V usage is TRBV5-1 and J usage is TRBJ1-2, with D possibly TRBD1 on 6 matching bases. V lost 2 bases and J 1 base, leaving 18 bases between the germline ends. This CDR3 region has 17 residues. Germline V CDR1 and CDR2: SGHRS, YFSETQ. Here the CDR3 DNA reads TGCGCCAGCAGCTTTTCGGCGGACAGCCCGAATAACTATGGCTACACCTTC. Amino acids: CASSFSADSPNNYGYTF.

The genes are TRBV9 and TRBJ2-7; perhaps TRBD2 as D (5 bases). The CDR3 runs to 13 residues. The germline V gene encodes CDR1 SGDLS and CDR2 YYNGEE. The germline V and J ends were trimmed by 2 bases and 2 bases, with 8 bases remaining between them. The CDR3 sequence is CASSVGGPYEQYF. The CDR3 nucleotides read TGTGCCAGCAGCGTTGGCGGGCCCTACGAGCAGTACTTC.

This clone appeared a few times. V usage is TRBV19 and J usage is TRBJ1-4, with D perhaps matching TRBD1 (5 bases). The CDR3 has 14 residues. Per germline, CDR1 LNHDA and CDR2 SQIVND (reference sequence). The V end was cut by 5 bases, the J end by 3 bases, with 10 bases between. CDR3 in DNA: TGTGCCAGTAGTTCAGGGTGGGCTAATGAAAAACTGTTTTTT. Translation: CASSSGWANEKLFF.

The DNA of the CDR3 is TGTGCCAGCAGTTACTCTAACCCTTACACAGATACGCAGTATTTT. Protein: CASSYSNPYTDTQYF. V gene TRBV6-5 combines with J gene TRBJ2-3; no clear D gene. V was cut by 0 bases and J by 2 bases, with 9 bases left in between. The CDR3 runs 15 residues. Germline CDR1 is MNHEY and CDR2 is SVGAGI.

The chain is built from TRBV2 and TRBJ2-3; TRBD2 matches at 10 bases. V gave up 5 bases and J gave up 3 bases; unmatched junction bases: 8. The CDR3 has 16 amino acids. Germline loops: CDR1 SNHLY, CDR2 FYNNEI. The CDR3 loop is CASSSAAGGPTDTQYF. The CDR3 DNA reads TGTGCCAGCAGTTCCGCAGCGGGGGGGCCGACAGATACGCAGTATTTT.

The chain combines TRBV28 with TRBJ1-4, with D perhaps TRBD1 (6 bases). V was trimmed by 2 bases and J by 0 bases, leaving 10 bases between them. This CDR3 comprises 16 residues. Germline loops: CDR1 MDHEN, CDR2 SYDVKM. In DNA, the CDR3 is TGTGCCAGCAGTTTAGGGGGGGGCGCAACTAATGAAAAACTGTTTTTT. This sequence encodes CASSLGGGATNEKLFF.

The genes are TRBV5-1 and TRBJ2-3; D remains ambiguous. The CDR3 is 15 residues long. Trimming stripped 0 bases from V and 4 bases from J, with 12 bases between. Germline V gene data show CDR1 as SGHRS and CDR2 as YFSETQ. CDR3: CASSLDGLRADTQYF. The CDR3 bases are TGCGCCAGCAGCTTGGATGGCTTACGCGCAGATACGCAGTATTTT.

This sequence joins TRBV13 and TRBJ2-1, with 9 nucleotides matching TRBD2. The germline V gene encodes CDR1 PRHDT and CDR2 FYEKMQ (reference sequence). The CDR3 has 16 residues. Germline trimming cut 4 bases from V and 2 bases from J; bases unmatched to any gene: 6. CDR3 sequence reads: CASSSLAGEPYNEQFF. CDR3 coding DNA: TGTGCCAGCAGCTCCTTAGCGGGAGAACCCTACAATGAGCAGTTCTTC.

CDR3 sequence (DNA): TGTGCCACCAGCCTCGACACGGGGGAGCAGTACTTC. This gives the protein CATSLDTGEQYF. This rearrangement joins TRBV15 to TRBJ2-7; D perhaps matches TRBD2 (5 bases). Germline V gives CDR1 LNHNV, CDR2 YYDKDF (reference sequence). V was pared by 5 bases and J by 7 bases, with 12 bases between. The length of the CDR3 is 12 residues.

The CDR3 reads CAWTLNTEAFF. Here the CDR3 DNA reads TGTGCCTGGACACTGAACACTGAAGCTTTCTTT. The chain has TRBV30 and TRBJ1-1, with D hard to call. The V gene lost 4 bases and the J gene lost 0 bases, with 3 bases spanning the gap. This CDR3 contains 11 residues. Germline assignment: CDR1 GTSNPN and CDR2 SVGIG (reference sequence).

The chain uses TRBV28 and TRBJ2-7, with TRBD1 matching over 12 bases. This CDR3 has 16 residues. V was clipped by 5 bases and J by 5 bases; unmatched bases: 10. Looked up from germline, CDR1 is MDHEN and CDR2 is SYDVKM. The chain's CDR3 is CASSLLPGQGANEQYF. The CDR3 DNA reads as TGTGCCAGCAGTCTTCTTCCGGGACAGGGGGCCAACGAGCAGTACTTC.

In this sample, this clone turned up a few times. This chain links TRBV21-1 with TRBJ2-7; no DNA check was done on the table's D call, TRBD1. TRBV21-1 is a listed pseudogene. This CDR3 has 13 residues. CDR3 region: CASSLQGDYEQYF. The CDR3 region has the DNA TGTGCCAGCAGCCTTCAGGGGGACTACGAGCAGTACTTC.

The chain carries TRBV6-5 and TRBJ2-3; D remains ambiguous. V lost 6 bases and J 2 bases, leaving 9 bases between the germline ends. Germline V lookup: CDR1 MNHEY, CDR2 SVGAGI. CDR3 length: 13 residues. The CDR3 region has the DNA TGTGCCAGCAGCCGACACAACACAGATACGCAGTATTTT. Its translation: CASSRHNTDTQYF.

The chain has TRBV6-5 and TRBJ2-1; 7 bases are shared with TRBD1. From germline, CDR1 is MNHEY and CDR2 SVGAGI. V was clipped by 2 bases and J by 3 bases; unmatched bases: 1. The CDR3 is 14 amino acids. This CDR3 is CASSYRGRYNEQFF. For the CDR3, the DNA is TGTGCCAGCAGTTACAGGGGGCGCTACAATGAGCAGTTCTTC.

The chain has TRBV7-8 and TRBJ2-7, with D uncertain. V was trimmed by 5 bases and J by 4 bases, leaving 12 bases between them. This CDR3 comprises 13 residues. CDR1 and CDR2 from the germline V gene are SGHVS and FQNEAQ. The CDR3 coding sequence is TGTGCCAGCAGCCTCATTTTTAGATACGAGCAGTACTTC. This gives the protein CASSLIFRYEQYF.

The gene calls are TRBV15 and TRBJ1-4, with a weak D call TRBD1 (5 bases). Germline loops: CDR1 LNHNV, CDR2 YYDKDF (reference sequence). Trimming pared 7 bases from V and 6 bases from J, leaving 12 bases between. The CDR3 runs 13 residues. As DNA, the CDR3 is TGTGCCACCACCAGGGTAATGGATGAAAAACTGTTTTTT. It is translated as CATTRVMDEKLFF.

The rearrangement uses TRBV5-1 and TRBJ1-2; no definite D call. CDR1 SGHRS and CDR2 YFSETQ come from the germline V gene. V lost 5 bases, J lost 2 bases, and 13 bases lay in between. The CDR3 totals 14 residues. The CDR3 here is CASRGGSSNYGYTF. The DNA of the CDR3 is TGCGCCAGCAGGGGAGGTTCCTCCAACTATGGCTACACCTTC.

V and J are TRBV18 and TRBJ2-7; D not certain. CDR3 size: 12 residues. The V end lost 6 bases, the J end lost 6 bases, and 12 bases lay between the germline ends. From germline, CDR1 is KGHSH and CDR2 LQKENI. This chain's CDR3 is CASSGPTREQYF. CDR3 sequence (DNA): TGTGCCAGCTCTGGGCCCACCCGCGAGCAGTACTTC.

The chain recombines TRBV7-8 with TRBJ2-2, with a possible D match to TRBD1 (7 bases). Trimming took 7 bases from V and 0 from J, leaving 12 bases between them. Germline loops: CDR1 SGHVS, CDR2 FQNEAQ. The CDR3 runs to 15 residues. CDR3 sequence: CASKGGTANTGELFF. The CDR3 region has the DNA TGTGCCAGCAAGGGCGGGACAGCGAACACCGGGGAGCTGTTTTTT. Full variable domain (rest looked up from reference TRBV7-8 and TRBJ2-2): GAGVSQSPRYKVAKRGQDVALRCDPISGHVSLFWYQQALGQGPEFLTYFQNEAQLDKSGLPSDRFFAERPEGSVSTLKIQRTQQEDSAVYLCASKGGTANTGELFFGEGSRLTVL.

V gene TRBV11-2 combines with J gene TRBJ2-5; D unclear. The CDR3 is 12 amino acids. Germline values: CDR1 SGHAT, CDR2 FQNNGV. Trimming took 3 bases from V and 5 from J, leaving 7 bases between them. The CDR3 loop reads CASSFMGETQYF. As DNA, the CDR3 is TGTGCCAGCAGCTTTATGGGGGAGACCCAGTACTTC. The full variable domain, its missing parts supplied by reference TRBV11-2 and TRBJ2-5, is EAGVAQSPRYKIIEKRQSVAFWCNPISGHATLYWYQQILGQGPKLLIQFQNNGVVDDSQLPKDRFSAERLKGVDSTLKIQPAKLEDSAVYLCASSFMGETQYFGPGTRLLVL.

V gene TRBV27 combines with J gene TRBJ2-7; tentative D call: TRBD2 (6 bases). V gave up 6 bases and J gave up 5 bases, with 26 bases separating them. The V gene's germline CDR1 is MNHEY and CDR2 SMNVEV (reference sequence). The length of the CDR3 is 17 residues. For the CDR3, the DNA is TGTGCCAGCAGCCCAACGGGACCCTACGGGAGCGGCAACGAGCAGTACTTC. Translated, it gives CASSPTGPYGSGNEQYF.